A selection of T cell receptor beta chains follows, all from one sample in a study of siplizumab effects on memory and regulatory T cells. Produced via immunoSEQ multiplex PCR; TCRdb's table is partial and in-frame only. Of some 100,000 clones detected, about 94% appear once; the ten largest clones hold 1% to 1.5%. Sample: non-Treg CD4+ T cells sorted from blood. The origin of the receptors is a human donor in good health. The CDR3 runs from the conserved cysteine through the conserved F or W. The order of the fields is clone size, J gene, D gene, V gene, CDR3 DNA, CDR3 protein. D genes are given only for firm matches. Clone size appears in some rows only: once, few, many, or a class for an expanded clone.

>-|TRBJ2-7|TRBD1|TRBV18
TGTGCCAGCTCACCATTTGATATCACAGGGGGCACGTACGAGCAGTACTTC
CASSPFDITGGTYEQYF
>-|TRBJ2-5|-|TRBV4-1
TGCGCCAGCAGCCAAGATTCAGGCAGGGAGGTAGGGGAGACCCAGTACTTC
CASSQDSGREVGETQYF
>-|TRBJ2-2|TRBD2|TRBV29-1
TGCAGCGTGGGACTAGCGGGAGCCGGGGAGCTGTTTTTT
CSVGLAGAGELFF
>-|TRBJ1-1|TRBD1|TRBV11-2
TGTGCCAGCAGCTCCCCGCTTAATTACAGGGGATGGAACACTGAAGCTTTCTTT
CASSSPLNYRGWNTEAFF
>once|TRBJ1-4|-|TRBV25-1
TGTGCCAGCAACCGGGGGAATGAAAAACTGTTTTTT
CASNRGNEKLFF
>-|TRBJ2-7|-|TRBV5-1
TGCGCCAGCAGCGAGGTAAGGGACGAGCAGTACTTC
CASSEVRDEQYF
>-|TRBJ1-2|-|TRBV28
TGTGCCAGCAGTGGGCGCGATCCCGCACGAGGAGGGCGTGGCTACACCTTC
CASSGRDPARGGRGYTF
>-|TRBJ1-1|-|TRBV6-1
TGTGCCAGCAGAGTCCGCACTGAAGCTTTCTTT
CASRVRTEAFF
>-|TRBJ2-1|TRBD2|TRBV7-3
TGTGCCAGCAGCTTAAGGGGACTAGCGGGAGTTGTGGATGAGCAGTTCTTC
CASSLRGLAGVVDEQFF
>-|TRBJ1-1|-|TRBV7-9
TGTGCCAGCAGCTTAGTGGGCAGGAACACTGAAGCTTTCTTT
CASSLVGRNTEAFF
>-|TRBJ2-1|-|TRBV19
TGTGCCAGTTCACAGGGCAACTTTGAAAGGCACAATGAGCAGTTCTTC
CASSQGNFERHNEQFF
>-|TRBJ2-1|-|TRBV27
TGTGCCAGCAGCCCAACACGGGACACGACCTACAATGAGCAGTTCTTC
CASSPTRDTTYNEQFF
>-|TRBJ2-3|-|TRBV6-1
TGTGCCAGCAGTGAAAGGTTCTCCAGGGGCACAGATACGCAGTATTTT
CASSERFSRGTDTQYF
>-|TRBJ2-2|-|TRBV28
TGTGCCAGCAGAGCCCCTCTCGGGGAGCTGTTTTTT
CASRAPLGELFF
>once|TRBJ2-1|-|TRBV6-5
TGTGCCAGCAGTTATACTGCCTACAATGAGCAGTTCTTC
CASSYTAYNEQFF
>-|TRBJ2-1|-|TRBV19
TGTGCCAGTAGTCCCAGAGGAGCGGAGAGCTCCTACAATGAGCAGTTCTTC
CASSPRGAESSYNEQFF
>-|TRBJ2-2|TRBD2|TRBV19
TGTGCCAGTAGTATTAGGACTAGCGGGAGGGACACCGGGGAGCTGTTTTTT
CASSIRTSGRDTGELFF
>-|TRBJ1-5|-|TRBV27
TGTGCCAGCAGTTTATCTAGGGCCCCCAATCAGCCCCAGCATTTT
CASSLSRAPNQPQHF
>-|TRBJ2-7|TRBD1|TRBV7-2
TGTGCCAGCAGCCAAAGCGACAGGGCTGAGTACTTC
CASSQSDRAEYF
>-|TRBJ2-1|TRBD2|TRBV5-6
TGTGCCAGCAGCTCAGCGGGGGGGCGGGAGCAGTTCTTC
CASSSAGGREQFF
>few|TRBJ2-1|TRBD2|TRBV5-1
TGCGCCAGCAGCCTCGCCGGGACTAGCGGGAGCCCCAATGAGCAGTTCTTC
CASSLAGTSGSPNEQFF
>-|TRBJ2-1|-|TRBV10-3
TGTGCCATCAGTCCCGGTGAGGAGCAGTTCTTC
CAISPGEEQFF